This T cell receptor (beta chain) stems from a study of shared clonotypes between healthy human individuals. Here immunoSEQ multiplex PCR was the method, and the copy in TCRdb shows in-frame clones only, minus some. The sample holds a few hundred thousand clones, around 67% seen once. V was trimmed by 2 bases and J by 4 bases, leaving 13 bases between them. Per germline, CDR1 SGHNT and CDR2 YYREEE (reference sequence). The CDR3 is 15 residues long. Sequencing was done on a sample of memory CD4+ T cells sorted from blood. Subset here: CD45RA-negative fraction. This receptor was identified in a man aged 30 to 45 in good health. V and J are TRBV5-4 and TRBJ1-5; D possibly corresponds to TRBD1 (5 bases). In DNA form, the CDR3 reads TGTGCCAGCAGCTTAAACGGAGGGGAGAATCAGCCCCAGCATTTT. It yields the protein CASSLNGGENQPQHF.